This record looks at one TCR beta chain sequence and its context. These data belong to a study of blood T cell repertoires in COVID-19. The V end lost 3 bases, the J end lost 4 bases, and 9 bases lay between the germline ends. This CDR3 has 13 amino acids. Germline CDR1 is MGHRA and CDR2 is YSYEKL. How the authors handled the data: Amplification of reference gene primers was used by the study to estimate nucleated cell counts. Data came from immunoSEQ multiplex PCR; TCRdb stores just in-frame clones and leaves some out. V, J and clone size were drawn from that table, and D and trimming were deduced from the DNA. The sample carries 130,000 to 150,000 clones, around 81% recorded once.

The chain carries TRBV4-1 and TRBJ2-5; unclear D gene. The specimen was peripheral blood. The TCR comes from a human donor in a cohort sampled during active COVID-19. CDR3 amino acids: CASSQVSGETQYF. The DNA of the CDR3 is TGCGCCAGCAGCCAGGTCTCGGGAGAGACCCAGTACTTC.